This T cell receptor beta chain stems from a study of blood T cell repertoires in COVID-19. While infection was still active, Seattle patients were enrolled and then followed longitudinally. V gave up 0 bases and J gave up 5 bases; unmatched junction bases: 2. There are 15 residues in the CDR3. Germline V gene lookup returns CDR1 SGHRS and CDR2 YFSETQ. Here immunoSEQ multiplex PCR was the method, and the copy in TCRdb shows in-frame clones only, minus some. The sample carries approximately 150,000 clones, about 88% recorded once. The chain has TRBV5-1 and TRBJ2-4; 10 positions match TRBD1. Source material: peripheral blood. This TCR derives from a human donor with COVID-19, enrolled during active disease. The donor label of this sample is uncertain. The CDR3 is CASSLGGTGENIQYF. In nucleotides, the CDR3 is TGCGCCAGCAGCTTGGGTGGGACAGGGGAAAACATTCAGTACTTC.